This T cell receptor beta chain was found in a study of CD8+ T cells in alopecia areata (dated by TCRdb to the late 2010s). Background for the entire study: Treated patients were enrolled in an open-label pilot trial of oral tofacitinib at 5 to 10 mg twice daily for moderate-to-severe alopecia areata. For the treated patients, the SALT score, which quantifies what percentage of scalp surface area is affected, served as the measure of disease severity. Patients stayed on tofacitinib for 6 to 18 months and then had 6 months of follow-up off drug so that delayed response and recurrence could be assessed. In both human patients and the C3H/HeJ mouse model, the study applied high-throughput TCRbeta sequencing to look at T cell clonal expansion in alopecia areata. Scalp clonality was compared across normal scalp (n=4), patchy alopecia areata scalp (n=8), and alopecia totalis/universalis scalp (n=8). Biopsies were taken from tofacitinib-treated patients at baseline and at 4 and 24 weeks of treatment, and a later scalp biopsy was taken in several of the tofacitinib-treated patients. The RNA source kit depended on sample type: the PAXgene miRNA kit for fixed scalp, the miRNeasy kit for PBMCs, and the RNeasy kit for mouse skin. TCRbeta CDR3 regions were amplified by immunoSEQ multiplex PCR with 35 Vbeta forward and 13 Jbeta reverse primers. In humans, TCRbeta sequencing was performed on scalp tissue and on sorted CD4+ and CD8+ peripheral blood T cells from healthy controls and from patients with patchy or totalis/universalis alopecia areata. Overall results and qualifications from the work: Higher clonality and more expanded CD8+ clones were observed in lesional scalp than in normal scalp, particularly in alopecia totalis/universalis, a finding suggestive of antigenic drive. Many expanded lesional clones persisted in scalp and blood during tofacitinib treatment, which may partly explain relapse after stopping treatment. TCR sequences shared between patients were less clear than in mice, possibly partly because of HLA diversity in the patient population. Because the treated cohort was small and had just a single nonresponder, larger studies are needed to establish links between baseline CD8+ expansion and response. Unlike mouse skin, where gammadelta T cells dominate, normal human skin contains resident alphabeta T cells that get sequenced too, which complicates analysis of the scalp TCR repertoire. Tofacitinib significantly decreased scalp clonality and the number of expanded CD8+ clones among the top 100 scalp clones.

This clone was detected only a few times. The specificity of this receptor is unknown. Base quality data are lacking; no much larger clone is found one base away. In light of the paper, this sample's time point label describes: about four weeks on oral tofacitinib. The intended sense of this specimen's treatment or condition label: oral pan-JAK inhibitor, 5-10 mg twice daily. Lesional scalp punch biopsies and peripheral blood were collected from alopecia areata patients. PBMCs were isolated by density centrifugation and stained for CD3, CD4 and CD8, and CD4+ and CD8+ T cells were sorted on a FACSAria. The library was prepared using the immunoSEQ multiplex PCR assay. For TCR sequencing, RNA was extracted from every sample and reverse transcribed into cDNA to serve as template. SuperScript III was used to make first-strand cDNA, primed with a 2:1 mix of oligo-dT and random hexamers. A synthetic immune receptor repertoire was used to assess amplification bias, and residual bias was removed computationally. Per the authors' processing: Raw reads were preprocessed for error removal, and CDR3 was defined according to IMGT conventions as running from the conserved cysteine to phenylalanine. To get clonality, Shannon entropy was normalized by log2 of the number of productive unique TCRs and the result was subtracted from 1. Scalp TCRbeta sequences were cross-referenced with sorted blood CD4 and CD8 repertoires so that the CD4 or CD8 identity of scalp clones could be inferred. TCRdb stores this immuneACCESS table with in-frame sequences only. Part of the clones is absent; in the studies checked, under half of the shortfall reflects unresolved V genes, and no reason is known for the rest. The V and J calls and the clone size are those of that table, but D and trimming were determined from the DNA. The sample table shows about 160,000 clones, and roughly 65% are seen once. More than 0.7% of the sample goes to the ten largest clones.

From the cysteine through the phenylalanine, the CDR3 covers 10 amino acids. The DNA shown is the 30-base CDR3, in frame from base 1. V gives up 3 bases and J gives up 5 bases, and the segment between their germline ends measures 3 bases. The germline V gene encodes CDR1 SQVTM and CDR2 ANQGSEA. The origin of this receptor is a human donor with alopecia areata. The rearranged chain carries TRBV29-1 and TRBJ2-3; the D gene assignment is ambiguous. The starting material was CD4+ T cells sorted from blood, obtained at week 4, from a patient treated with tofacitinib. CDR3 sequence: CSVDVDTQYF. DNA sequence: TGCAGCGTTGACGTAGATACGCAGTATTTT.